Listed below are T cell receptor beta chains from one sample, sequenced in a study of CD8 T cells in Susac syndrome. TCRdb itself ran the immunoSEQ multiplex PCR reads through MiXCR, one entry per CDR3 protein. The sample has about 49,000 distinct CDR3 sequences; under 95% are singletons. Sequenced: CD8+ T cells from PBMCs. All receptors derive from a human donor in good health. Both conserved end residues are part of each CDR3. Fields, in order: CDR3 length, J gene, V gene, clone size, D gene, CDR3 protein, CDR3 DNA. The D gene is left open where the match is weak. The listing skips clone size in some rows; elsewhere it reads once, few, many or a size class.

>14|TRBJ1-5|TRBV24-1|.|.
CATSDLLANQPQHF
TGTGCCACCAGTGATTTGCTCGCAAATCAGCCCCAGCATTTT
>15|TRBJ2-5|TRBV28|once|.
CASSFLGAVQETQYF
TGTGCCAGCAGTTTCCTTGGGGCGGTTCAAGAGACCCAGTACTTC
>15|TRBJ2-7|TRBV5-6|.|.
CASSLATSGWDEQYF
TGTGCCAGCAGCTTAGCCACATCAGGGTGGGACGAGCAGTACTTC
>13|TRBJ2-1|TRBV15|.|.
CATHGRRADEQFF
TGTGCCACCCACGGACGCCGTGCGGATGAGCAGTTCTTC
>13|TRBJ1-5|TRBV19|.|TRBD1
CALGTGDNQPQHF
TGTGCCCTAGGGACAGGGGATAATCAGCCCCAGCATTTT
>17|TRBJ2-5|TRBV5-6|.|.
CASSLEFVGRGQETQYF
TGTGCCAGCAGCTTGGAATTTGTGGGAAGGGGGCAAGAGACCCAGTACTTC
>15|TRBJ2-7|TRBV29-1|.|.
CSVQGVGGTPYEQYF
TGCAGCGTTCAAGGGGTCGGCGGAACTCCATACGAGCAGTACTTC
>15|TRBJ2-4|TRBV12-3/TRBV12-4|.|TRBD2
CASTQAGVPFLIQYF
TGTGCCAGCACACAAGCGGGAGTTCCCTTTCTCATTCAGTACTTC
>12|TRBJ2-3|TRBV13|.|.
CASSFGTDTQYF
TGTGCCAGCAGCTTCGGCACAGATACGCAGTATTTT
>14|TRBJ2-5|TRBV4-2|.|.
CASSQAQGQETQYF
TGTGCCAGCAGCCAAGCCCAGGGACAAGAGACCCAGTACTTC
>16|TRBJ2-1|TRBV20-1|.|TRBD2
CSARDPASGRHGEQFF
TGCAGTGCTAGAGATCCCGCTAGCGGGAGGCATGGTGAGCAGTTCTTC
>13|TRBJ2-1|TRBV5-6|few|.
CASSLASRGEQFF
TGTGCCAGCAGCTTGGCATCTCGGGGCGAGCAGTTCTTC
>14|TRBJ1-5|TRBV3-1|.|TRBD1
CASSPTGVNQPQHF
TGTGCCAGCAGCCCTACAGGGGTTAATCAGCCCCAGCATTTT
>20|TRBJ2-3|TRBV1|once|.
CTSSQEAAPSGTVIQAAQYF
TGCACCAGCAGCCAAGAAGCGGCTCCGTCTGGCACAGTGATTCAGGCGGCGCAGTATTTT
>16|TRBJ1-2|TRBV7-9|.|.
CASSLDLTGLGYGYTF
TGTGCCAGCAGCTTAGATCTAACGGGGCTCGGGTACGGCTACACCTTC
>18|TRBJ2-1|TRBV5-1|once|.
CASSLYPSEQHLNGEQFF
TGCGCCAGCAGCTTGTATCCTAGCGAGCAACACCTTAACGGTGAGCAGTTCTTC
>12|TRBJ2-7|TRBV7-9|.|.
CASSPEDYEQYF
TGTGCCAGCAGCCCAGAGGACTACGAGCAGTACTTC
>14|TRBJ1-1|TRBV5-1|.|.
CASSSGTSNTEAFF
TGCGCCAGCAGCTCCGGGACCTCGAACACTGAAGCTTTCTTT
>16|TRBJ2-5|TRBV3-1|.|.
CASSQGIAGPEETQYF
TGTGCCAGCAGCCAGGGAATCGCGGGACCCGAAGAGACCCAGTACTTC
>14|TRBJ2-7|TRBV19|once|.
CASTQRGSDDEQYF
TGTGCCAGTACCCAGAGAGGGTCTGACGACGAGCAGTACTTC
>13|TRBJ2-2|TRBV3-1|.|.
CASSQDSTGELFF
TGTGCCAGCAGCCAAGATTCAACCGGGGAGCTGTTTTTT
>18|TRBJ1-1|TRBV27|.|.
CASSLVLLPGGPETEAFF
TGTGCCAGCAGTTTGGTTCTTCTTCCGGGGGGCCCCGAGACTGAAGCTTTCTTT
>12|TRBJ2-1|TRBV2|once|.
CASSPGTPEQFF
TGTGCCAGCAGTCCCGGGACGCCAGAGCAGTTCTTC
>15|TRBJ1-5|TRBV6-6|.|TRBD1
CASSRQGAVNQPQHF
TGTGCCAGCAGCCGACAGGGGGCCGTCAATCAGCCCCAGCATTTT
>12|TRBJ1-1|TRBV19|.|.
CASSRGWNVAFF
TGTGCCAGTAGTAGGGGATGGAATGTTGCTTTCTTT
>14|TRBJ2-3|TRBV27|.|.
CASSLFRGTDTQYF
TGTGCCAGCAGTTTATTTAGGGGAACAGATACGCAGTATTTT
>16|TRBJ1-1|TRBV5-8|.|TRBD1
CASTRDSDPGNTEAFF
TGTGCCAGCACCCGGGACAGCGATCCGGGGAACACTGAAGCTTTCTTT
>14|TRBJ1-2|TRBV28|.|TRBD1
CASSPTGGWYGYTF
TGTGCCAGCAGTCCGACAGGGGGCTGGTATGGCTACACCTTC
>13|TRBJ1-1|TRBV2|.|TRBD1
CATRQGLNTEAFF
TGTGCCACTAGACAGGGGCTGAACACTGAAGCTTTCTTT
>14|TRBJ1-1|TRBV19|.|.
CASSLQGMNTEAFF
TGTGCCAGTAGCCTACAGGGAATGAACACTGAAGCTTTCTTT
>16|TRBJ1-2|TRBV6-1|.|TRBD1
CASSRRTGRVYYGYTF
TGTGCCAGCAGCCGCCGGACAGGGCGGGTTTACTATGGCTACACCTTC
>13|TRBJ2-2|TRBV20-1|.|.
CSTPQENTGELFF
TGCAGTACACCGCAGGAGAACACCGGGGAGCTGTTTTTT
>13|TRBJ1-1|TRBV6-4|.|.
CASSDRDNTEAFF
TGTGCCAGCAGTGACCGGGACAACACTGAAGCTTTCTTT
>15|TRBJ1-3|TRBV19|.|.
CASSSGTLSGNTIYF
TGTGCCAGTTCGTCGGGGACCCTCTCTGGAAACACCATATATTTT
>11|TRBJ1-1|TRBV29-1|.|.
CSSTMNTEAFF
TGCAGCAGTACCATGAACACTGAAGCTTTCTTT
>13|TRBJ2-3|TRBV28|once|.
CASSLKQPDTQYF
TGTGCCAGCAGTTTAAAACAGCCAGATACGCAGTATTTT
>17|TRBJ2-1|TRBV18|.|TRBD1
CASSPPRTGDLYNEQFF
TGTGCCAGCTCACCACCCCGGACAGGGGACCTCTACAATGAGCAGTTCTTC
>15|TRBJ2-1|TRBV29-1|.|.
CSVDNPDNPLPEQFF
TGCAGCGTAGATAACCCGGACAATCCACTGCCTGAGCAGTTCTTC
>13|TRBJ2-7|TRBV12-3/TRBV12-4|once|.
CASSLVPSYEQYF
TGTGCCAGCAGTTTAGTTCCCAGTTACGAGCAGTACTTC
>12|TRBJ2-7|TRBV6-5|once|TRBD1
CASSTGGVEQYF
TGTGCCAGCAGTACAGGGGGCGTCGAGCAGTACTTC
>15|TRBJ2-5|TRBV11-2|.|TRBD1
CASSLDLWTGETQYF
TGTGCCAGCAGCTTAGACCTGTGGACAGGGGAGACCCAGTACTTC
>13|TRBJ2-4|TRBV13|.|.
CASSLLLANIQYF
TGTGCCAGCAGCTTATTACTAGCTAACATTCAGTACTTC
>14|TRBJ2-1|TRBV11-2|.|.
CASSSEGRWGEQFF
TGTGCCAGCAGCTCGGAGGGCCGTTGGGGTGAGCAGTTCTTC
>14|TRBJ2-7|TRBV28|few|TRBD2
CASSPVAGGYEQYF
TGTGCCAGCAGTCCCGTAGCGGGAGGCTACGAGCAGTACTTC
>15|TRBJ1-1|TRBV11-2|.|.
CASSLWVDGNTEAFF
TGTGCCAGCAGCTTATGGGTCGACGGGAACACTGAAGCTTTCTTT
>14|TRBJ2-7|TRBV29-1|.|.
CSVEDPSDSYEQYF
TGCAGCGTTGAAGATCCCTCAGACAGCTACGAGCAGTACTTC
>11|TRBJ2-4|TRBV25-1|.|.
CASSLGDIQYF
TGTGCCAGCAGTCTGGGTGACATTCAGTACTTC
>14|TRBJ2-5|TRBV9|.|TRBD1
CASSGRDRVETQYF
TGTGCCAGCAGCGGAAGGGACAGGGTGGAGACCCAGTACTTC